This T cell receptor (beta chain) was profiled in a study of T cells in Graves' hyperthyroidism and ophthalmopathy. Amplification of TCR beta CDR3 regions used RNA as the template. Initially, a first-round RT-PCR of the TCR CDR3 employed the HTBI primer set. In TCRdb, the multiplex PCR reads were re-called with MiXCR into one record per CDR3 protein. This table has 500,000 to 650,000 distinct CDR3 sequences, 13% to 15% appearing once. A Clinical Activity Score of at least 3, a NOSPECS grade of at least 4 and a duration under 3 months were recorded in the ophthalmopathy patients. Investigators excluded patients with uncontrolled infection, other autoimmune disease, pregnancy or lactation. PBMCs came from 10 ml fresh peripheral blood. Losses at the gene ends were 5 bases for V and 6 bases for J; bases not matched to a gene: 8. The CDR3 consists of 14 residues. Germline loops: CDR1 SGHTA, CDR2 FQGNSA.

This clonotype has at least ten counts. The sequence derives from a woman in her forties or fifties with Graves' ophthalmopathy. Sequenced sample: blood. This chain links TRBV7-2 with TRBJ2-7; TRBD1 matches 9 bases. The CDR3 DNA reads TGTGCCAGCAGCCCGGACAGGGGAAAAGGCGAGCAGTACTTC. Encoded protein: CASSPDRGKGEQYF.